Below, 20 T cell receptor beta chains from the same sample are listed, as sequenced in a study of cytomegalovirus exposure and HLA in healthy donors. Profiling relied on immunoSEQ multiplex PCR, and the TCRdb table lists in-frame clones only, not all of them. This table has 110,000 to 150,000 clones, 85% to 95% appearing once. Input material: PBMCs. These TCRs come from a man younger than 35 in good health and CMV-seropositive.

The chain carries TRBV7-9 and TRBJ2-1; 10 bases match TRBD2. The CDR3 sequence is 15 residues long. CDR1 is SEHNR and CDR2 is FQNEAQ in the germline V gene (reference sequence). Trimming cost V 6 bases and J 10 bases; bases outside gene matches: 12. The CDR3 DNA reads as TGTGCCAGCAGTTTCCCCGGACTAGCGGACGGGGAGCAGTTCTTC. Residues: CASSFPGLADGEQFF.

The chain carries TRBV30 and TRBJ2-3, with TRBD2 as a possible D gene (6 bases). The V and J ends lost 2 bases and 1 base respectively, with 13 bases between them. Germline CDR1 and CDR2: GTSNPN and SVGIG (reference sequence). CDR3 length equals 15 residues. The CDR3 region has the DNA TGTGCCTGGAGTTGGGGGGAGAGGGGCACAGATACGCAGTATTTT. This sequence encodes CAWSWGERGTDTQYF.

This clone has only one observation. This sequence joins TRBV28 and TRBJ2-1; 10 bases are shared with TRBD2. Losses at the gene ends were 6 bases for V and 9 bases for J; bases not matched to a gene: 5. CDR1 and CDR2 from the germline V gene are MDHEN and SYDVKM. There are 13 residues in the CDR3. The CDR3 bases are TGTGCCAGCAGAGCGGGAGGGTTTGGTGAGCAGTTCTTC. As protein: CASRAGGFGEQFF.

CDR3 protein: CASRGPGDRTNYGYTF. The CDR3, as DNA: TGTGCCAGCAGGGGGCCGGGGGACCGAACTAACTATGGCTACACCTTC. The chain is built from TRBV27 and TRBJ1-2; maybe TRBD1 (5 bases). The CDR3 contains 16 residues. Germline CDR1 and CDR2: MNHEY and SMNVEV (reference sequence). Trimming took off 6 bases at V and 0 bases at J, with 17 bases between the two ends.

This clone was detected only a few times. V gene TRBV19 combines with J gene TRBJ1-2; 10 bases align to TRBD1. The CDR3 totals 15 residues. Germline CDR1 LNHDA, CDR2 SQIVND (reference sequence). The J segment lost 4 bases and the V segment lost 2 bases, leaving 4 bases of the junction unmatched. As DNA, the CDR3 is TGTGCCAGTAGTATAAAGGGACAGGGGACCTATGGCTACACCTTC. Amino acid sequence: CASSIKGQGTYGYTF.

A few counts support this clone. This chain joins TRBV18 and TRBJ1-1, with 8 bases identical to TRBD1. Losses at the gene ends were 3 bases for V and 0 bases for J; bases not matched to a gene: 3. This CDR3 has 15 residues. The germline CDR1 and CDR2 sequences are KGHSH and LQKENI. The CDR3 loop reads CASSPQGALNTEAFF. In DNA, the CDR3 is TGTGCCAGCTCACCTCAGGGGGCTCTGAACACTGAAGCTTTCTTT.

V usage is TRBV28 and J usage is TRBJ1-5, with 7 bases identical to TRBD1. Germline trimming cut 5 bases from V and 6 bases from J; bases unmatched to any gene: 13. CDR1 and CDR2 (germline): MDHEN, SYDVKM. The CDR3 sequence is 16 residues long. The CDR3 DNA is TGTGCCAGCAGTCTCGCTGACAGGGTGGGGACTCAGCCCCAGCATTTT. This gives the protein CASSLADRVGTQPQHF.

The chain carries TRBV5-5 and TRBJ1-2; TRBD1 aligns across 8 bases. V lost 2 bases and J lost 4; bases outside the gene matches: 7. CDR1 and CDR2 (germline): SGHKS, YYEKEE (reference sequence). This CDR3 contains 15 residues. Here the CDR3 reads CASSLDPTGGYGYTF. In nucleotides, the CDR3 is TGTGCCAGCAGCTTAGACCCCACAGGGGGCTATGGCTACACCTTC.

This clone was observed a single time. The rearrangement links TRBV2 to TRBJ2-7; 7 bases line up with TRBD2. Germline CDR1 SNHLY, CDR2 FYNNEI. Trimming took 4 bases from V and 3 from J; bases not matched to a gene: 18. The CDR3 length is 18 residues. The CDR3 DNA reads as TGTGCCAGCAGTGGTACTATAGCGGGCTCTTCCACCTTCTACGAGCAGTACTTC. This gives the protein CASSGTIAGSSTFYEQYF.

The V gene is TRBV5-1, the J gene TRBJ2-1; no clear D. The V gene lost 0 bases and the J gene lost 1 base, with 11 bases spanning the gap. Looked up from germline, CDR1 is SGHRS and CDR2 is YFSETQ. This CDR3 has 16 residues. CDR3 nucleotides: TGCGCCAGCAGCTTGGGATCGGCAGGTTCCTACAATGAGCAGTTCTTC. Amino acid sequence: CASSLGSAGSYNEQFF.

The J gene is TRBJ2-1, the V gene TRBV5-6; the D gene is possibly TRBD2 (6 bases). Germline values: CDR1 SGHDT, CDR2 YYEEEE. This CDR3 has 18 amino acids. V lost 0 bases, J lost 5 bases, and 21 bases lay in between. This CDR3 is CASSLGRRGTSPNNEQFF. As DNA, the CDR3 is TGTGCCAGCAGCTTGGGTCGCCGGGGGACGTCTCCTAACAATGAGCAGTTCTTC.

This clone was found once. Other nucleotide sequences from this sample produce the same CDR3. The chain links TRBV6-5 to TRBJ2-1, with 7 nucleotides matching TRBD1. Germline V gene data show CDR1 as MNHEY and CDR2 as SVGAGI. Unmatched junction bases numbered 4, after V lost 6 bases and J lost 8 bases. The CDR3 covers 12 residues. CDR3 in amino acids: CASSRTGDEQFF. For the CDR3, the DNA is TGTGCCAGCAGCCGCACAGGGGATGAGCAGTTCTTC.

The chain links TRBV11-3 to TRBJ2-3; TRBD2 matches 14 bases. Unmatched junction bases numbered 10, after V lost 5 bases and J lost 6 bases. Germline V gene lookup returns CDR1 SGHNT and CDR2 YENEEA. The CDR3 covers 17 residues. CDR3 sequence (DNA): TGTGCCAGCAGCATAGGAACAGGGACTAGCGGGAGCGATACGCAGTATTTT. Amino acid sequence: CASSIGTGTSGSDTQYF.

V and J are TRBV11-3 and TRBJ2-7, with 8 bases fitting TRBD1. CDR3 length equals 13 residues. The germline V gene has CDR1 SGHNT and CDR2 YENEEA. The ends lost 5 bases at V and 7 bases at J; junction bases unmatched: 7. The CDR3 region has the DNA TGTGCCAGCAGCCACGGACAGGGCGGTGAGCAGTACTTC. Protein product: CASSHGQGGEQYF.

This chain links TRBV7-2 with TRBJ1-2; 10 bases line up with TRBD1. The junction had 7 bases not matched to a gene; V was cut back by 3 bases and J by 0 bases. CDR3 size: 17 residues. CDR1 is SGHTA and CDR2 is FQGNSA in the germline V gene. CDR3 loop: CASSFDRGPNSNYGYTF. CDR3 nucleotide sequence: TGTGCCAGCAGCTTTGACAGGGGGCCTAATTCTAACTATGGCTACACCTTC.

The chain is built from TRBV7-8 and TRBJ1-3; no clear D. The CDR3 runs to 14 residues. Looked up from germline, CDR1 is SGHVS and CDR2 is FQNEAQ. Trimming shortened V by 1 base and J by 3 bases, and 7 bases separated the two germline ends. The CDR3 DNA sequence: TGTGCCAGCAGCTTAGTCACCGGTGGAAACACCATATATTTT. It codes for CASSLVTGGNTIYF.

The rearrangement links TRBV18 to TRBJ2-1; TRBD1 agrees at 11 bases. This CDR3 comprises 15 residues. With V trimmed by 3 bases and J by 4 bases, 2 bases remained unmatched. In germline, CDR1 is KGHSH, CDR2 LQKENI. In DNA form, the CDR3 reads TGTGCCAGCTCACCGGGACAGGGGGATTACAATGAGCAGTTCTTC. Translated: CASSPGQGDYNEQFF.

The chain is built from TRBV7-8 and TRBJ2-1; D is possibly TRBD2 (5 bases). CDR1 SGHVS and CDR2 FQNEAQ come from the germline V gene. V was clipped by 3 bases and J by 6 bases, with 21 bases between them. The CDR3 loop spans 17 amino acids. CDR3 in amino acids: CASSLKFSRPRGNEQFF. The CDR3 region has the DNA TGTGCCAGCAGCTTGAAGTTTAGTCGGCCTCGGGGCAATGAGCAGTTCTTC.

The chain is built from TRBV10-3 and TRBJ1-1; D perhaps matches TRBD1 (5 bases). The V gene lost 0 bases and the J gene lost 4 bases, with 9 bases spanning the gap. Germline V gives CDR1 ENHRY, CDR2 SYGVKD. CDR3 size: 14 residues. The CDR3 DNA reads TGTGCCATCAGTGAGTCTTACAGGACCACTGAAGCTTTCTTT. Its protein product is CAISESYRTTEAFF.

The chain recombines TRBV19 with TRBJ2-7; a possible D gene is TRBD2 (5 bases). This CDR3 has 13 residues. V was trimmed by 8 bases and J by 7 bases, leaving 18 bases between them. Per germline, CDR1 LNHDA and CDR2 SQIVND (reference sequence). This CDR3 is CASALGSSGEQYF. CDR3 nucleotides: TGTGCCAGTGCCCTGGGCTCTTCGGGGGAGCAGTACTTC.